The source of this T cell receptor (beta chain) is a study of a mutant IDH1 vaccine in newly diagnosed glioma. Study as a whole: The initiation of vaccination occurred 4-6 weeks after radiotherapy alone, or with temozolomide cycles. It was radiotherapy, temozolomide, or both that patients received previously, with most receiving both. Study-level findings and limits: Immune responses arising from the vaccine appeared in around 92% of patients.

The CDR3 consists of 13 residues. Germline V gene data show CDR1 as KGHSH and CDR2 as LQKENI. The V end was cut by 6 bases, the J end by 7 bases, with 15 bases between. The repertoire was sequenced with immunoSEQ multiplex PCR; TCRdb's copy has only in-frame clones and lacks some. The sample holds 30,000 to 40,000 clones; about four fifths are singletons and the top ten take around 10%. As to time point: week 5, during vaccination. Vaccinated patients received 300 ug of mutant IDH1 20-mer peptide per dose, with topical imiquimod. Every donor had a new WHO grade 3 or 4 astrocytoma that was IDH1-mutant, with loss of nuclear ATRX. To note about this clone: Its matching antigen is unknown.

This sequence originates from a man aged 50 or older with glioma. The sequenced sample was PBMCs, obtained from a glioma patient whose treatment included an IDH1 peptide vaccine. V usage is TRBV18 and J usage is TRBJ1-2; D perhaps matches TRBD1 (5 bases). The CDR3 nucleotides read TGTGCCAGCTCCCAAGACAGCGCCCCTGGCTACACCTTC. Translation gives CASSQDSAPGYTF.